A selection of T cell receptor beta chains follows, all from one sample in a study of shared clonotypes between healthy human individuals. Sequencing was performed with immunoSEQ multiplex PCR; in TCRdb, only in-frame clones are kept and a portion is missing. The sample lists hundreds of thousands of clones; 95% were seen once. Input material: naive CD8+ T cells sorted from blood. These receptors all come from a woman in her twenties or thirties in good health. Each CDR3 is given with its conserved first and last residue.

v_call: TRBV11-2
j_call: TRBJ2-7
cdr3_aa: CASSVGTGYEQYF

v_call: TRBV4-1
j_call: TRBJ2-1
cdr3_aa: CASSHPVHAESSYNEQFF

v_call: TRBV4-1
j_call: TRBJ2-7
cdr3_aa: CASSQGRDRPYEQYF

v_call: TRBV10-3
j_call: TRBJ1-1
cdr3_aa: CAISEIRTANTEAFF

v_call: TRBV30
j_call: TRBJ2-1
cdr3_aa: CAWSVGTSFNEQFF

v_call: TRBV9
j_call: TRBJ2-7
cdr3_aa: CATSAGSGPSYEQYF

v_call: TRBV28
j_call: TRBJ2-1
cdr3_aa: CASSFRGPHEQFF

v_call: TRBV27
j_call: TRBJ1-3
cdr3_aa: CASSSIGLERGNTIYF

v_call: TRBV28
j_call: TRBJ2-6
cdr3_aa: CASSSNMGSISGGASGANVLTF

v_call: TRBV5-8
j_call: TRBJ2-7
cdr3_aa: CASSLGQEGYEQYF

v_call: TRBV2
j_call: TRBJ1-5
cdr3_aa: CASSERAGEYSNQPQHF

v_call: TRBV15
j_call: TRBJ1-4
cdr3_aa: CATSRDLPGGEKLFF

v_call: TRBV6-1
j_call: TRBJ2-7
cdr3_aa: CASSEAGGRWFQYF

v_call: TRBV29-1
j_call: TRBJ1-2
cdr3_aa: CSVPFGGDYGYTF